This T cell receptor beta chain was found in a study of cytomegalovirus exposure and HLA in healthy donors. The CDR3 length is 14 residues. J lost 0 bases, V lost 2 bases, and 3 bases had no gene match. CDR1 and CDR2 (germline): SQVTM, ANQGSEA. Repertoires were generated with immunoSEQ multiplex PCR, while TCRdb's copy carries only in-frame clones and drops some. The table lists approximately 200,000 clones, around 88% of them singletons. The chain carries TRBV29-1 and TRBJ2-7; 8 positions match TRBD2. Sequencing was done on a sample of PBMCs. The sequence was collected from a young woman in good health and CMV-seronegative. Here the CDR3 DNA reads TGCAGCGTTGAAATAGCGGGATCCTCCTACGAGCAGTACTTC. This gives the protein CSVEIAGSSYEQYF.